This T cell receptor beta chain appears in the sequencing data of a study of blood T cell repertoires in COVID-19. A few counts support this clone. The same CDR3 can be traced to other DNA sequences in this sample. The germline gives CDR1 GTSNPN, CDR2 SVGIG (reference sequence). The CDR3 is 15 residues long. Trimming took 0 bases from V and 4 from J; bases not matched to a gene: 4. Clones were read by immunoSEQ multiplex PCR, and TCRdb kept only the in-frame ones, dropping some. Here the sample spans 300,000 to 450,000 clones, 85% being singletons. The chain combines TRBV30 with TRBJ2-7; 12 positions agree with TRBD1. The origin of this receptor is a young woman with acute or convalescent COVID-19. The source material was peripheral blood. In DNA, the CDR3 is TGTGCCTGGAGTGTCAGGGACAGGGGGCTTTACGAGCAGTACTTC. It specifies CAWSVRDRGLYEQYF.